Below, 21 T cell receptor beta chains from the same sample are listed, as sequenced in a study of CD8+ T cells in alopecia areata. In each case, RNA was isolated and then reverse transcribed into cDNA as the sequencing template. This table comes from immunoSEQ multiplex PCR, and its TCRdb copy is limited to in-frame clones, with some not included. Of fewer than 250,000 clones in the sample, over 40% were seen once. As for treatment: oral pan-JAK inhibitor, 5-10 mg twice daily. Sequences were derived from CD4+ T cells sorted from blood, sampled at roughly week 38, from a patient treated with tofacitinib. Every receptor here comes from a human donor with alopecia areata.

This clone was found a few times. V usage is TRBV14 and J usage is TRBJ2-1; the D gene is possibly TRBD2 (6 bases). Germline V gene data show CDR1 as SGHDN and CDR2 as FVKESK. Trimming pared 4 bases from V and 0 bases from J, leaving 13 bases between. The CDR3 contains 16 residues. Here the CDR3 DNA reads TGTGCCAGCAGCCCCCGCGGGGAGATCTCCTACAATGAGCAGTTCTTC. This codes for CASSPRGEISYNEQFF.

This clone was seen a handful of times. The CDR3 DNA is TGCAGCGTAGCTCAGACAGCCGAGCAGTACTTC. It is translated as CSVAQTAEQYF. The rearrangement joins TRBV29-1 to TRBJ2-7; D is possibly TRBD1 (5 bases). The V end lost 6 bases, the J end lost 6 bases, and 12 bases lay between the germline ends. Looked up from germline, CDR1 is SQVTM and CDR2 is ANQGSEA. The CDR3 length is 11 residues.

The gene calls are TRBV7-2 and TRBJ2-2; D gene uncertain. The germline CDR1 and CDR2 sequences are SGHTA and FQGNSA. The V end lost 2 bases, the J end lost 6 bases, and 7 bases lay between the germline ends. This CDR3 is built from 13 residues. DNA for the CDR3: TGTGCCAGCAGCTTATTAGGGTCCGGGGAGCTGTTTTTT. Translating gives CASSLLGSGELFF.

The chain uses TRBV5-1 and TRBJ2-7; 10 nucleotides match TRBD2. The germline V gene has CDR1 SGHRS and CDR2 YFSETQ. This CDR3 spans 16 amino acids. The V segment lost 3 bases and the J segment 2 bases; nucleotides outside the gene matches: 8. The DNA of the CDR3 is TGCGCCAGCAGCTGGGGGGGACTAGCGTCGGCCTACGAGCAGTACTTC. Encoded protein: CASSWGGLASAYEQYF.

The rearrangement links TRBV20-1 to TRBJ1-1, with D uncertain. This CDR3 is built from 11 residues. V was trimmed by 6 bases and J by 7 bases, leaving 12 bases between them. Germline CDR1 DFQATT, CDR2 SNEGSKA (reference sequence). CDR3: CSASPGVEAFF. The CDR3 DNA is TGCAGTGCCTCGCCTGGAGTTGAAGCTTTCTTT.

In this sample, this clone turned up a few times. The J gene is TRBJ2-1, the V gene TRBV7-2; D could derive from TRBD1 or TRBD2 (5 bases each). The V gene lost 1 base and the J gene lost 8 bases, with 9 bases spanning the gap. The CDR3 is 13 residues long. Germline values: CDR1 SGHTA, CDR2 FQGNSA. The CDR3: CASSLVPGHEQFF. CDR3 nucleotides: TGTGCCAGCAGCTTAGTCCCGGGACATGAGCAGTTCTTC.

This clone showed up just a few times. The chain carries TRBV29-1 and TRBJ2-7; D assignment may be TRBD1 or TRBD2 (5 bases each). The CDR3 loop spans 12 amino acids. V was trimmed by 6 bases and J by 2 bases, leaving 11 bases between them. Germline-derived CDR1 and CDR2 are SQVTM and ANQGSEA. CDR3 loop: CSVSVGPYEQYF. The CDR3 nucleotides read TGCAGCGTGTCCGTGGGACCCTACGAGCAGTACTTC.

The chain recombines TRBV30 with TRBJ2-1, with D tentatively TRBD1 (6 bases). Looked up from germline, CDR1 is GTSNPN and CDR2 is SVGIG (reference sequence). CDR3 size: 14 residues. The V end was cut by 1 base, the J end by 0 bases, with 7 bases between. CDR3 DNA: TGTGCCTGGAGTGCAGGGGCCTCCTACAATGAGCAGTTCTTC. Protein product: CAWSAGASYNEQFF.

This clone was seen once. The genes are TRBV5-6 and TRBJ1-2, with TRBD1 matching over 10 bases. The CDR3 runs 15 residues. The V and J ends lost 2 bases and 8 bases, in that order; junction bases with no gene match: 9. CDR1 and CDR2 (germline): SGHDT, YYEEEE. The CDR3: CASSLSGTGAGGYTF. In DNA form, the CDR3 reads TGTGCCAGCAGCTTATCCGGGACAGGGGCGGGAGGCTACACCTTC. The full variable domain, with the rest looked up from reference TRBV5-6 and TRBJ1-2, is DAGVTQSPTHLIKTRGQQVTLRCSPKSGHDTVSWYQQALGQGPQFIFQYYEEEERQRGNFPDRFSGHQFPNYSSELNVNALLLGDSALYLCASSLSGTGAGGYTFGSGTRLTVV.

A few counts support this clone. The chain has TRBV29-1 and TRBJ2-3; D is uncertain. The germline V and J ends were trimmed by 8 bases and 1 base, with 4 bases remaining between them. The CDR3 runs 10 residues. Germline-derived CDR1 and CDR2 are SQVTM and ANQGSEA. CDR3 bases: TGCAGCTCAGGCACAGATACGCAGTATTTT. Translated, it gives CSSGTDTQYF.

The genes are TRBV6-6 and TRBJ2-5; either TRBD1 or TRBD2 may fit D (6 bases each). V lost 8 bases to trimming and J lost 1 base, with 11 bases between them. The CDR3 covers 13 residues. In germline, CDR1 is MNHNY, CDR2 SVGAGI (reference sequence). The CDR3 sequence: CASRRGGQETQYF. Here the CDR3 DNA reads TGTGCCAGCCGCAGGGGAGGCCAAGAGACCCAGTACTTC.

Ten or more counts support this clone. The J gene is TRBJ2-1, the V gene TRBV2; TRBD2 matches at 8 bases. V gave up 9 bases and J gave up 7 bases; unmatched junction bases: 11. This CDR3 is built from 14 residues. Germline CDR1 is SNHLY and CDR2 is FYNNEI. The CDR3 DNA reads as TGTGCCAGTCAGCGGGAGTCGGCAGGAAATGAGCAGTTCTTC. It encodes CASQRESAGNEQFF. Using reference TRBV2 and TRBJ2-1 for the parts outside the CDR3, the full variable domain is EPEVTQTPSHQVTQMGQEVILRCVPISNHLYFYWYRQILGQKVEFLVSFYNNEISEKSEIFDDQFSVERPDGSNFTLKIRSTKLEDSAMYFCASQRESAGNEQFFGPGTRLTVL.

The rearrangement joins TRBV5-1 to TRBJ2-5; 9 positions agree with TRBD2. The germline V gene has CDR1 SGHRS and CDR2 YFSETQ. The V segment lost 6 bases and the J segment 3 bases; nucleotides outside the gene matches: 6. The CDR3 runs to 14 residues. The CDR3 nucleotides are TGCGCCAGCAAATCTAGCGGGAATGAAGAGACCCAGTACTTC. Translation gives CASKSSGNEETQYF.

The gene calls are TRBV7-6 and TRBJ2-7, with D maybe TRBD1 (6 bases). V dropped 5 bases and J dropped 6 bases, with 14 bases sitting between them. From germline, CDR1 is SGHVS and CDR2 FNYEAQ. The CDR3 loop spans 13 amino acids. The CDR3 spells CASSADPQGEQYF. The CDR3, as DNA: TGTGCCAGCAGCGCCGATCCACAGGGCGAGCAGTACTTC.

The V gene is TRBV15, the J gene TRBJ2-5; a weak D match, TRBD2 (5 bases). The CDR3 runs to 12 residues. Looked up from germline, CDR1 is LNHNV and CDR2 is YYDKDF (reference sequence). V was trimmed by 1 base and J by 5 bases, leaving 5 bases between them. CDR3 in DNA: TGTGCCACCAGCAGAGCGGGGGAGACCCAGTACTTC. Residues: CATSRAGETQYF.

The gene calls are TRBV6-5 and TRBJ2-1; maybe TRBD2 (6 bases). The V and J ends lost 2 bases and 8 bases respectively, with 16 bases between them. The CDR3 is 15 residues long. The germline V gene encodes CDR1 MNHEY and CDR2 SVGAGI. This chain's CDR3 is CASSYTSGFVDEQFF. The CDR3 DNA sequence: TGTGCCAGCAGTTACACGAGCGGGTTCGTGGATGAGCAGTTCTTC.

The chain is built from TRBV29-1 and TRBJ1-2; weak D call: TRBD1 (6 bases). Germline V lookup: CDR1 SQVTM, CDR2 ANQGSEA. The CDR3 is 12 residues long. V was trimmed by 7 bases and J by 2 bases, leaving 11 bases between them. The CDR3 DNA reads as TGCAGCGCAACACAGGGAAACTATGGCTACACCTTC. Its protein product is CSATQGNYGYTF.

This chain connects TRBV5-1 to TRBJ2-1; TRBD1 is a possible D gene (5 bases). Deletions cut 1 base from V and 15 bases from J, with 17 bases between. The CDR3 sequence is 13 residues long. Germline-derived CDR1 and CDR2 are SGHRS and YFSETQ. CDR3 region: CASSLYGNGARFF. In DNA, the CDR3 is TGCGCCAGCAGCTTGTACGGTAATGGGGCACGGTTCTTC.

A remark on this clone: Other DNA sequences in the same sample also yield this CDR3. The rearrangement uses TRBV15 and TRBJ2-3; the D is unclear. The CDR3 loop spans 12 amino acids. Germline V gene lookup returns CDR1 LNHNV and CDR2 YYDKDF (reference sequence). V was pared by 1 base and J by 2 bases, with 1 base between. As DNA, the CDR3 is TGTGCCACCAGCAGAGCCACAGATACGCAGTATTTT. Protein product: CATSRATDTQYF.

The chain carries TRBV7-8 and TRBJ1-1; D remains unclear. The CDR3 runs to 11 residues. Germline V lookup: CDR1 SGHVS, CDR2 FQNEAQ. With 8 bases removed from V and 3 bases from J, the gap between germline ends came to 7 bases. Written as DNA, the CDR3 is TGTGCCAGCCTAATGGACACTGAAGCTTTCTTT. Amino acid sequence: CASLMDTEAFF. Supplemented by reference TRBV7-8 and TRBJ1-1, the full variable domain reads GAGVSQSPRYKVAKRGQDVALRCDPISGHVSLFWYQQALGQGPEFLTYFQNEAQLDKSGLPSDRFFAERPEGSVSTLKIQRTQQEDSAVYLCASLMDTEAFFGQGTRLTVV.

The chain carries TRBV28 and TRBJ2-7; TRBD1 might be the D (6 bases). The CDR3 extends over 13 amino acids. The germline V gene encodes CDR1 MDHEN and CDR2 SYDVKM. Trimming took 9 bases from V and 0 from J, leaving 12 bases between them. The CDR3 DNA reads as TGTGCCAGTCAGGGGACCACCTCCTACGAGCAGTACTTC. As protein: CASQGTTSYEQYF.